This is a list of T cell receptor beta chains from one sample in a study of CD8+ T cells in alopecia areata. Libraries were prepared by immunoSEQ multiplex PCR; TCRdb keeps only in-frame clonotypes and omits some of them. Here the sample spans some 180,000 clones, about 48% being singletons. The specimen comprised CD8+ T cells sorted from blood, sampled at week 24, from a patient treated with tofacitinib. Receptors were obtained from a human donor with alopecia areata. CDR3s include the opening cysteine and the closing phenylalanine or tryptophan. A D gene is named only where the DNA matches it firmly. Clone size, where shown, is once, few, many, or a class for clones that have expanded.

>few|TRBV5-6|TRBJ2-7|.
CASSPRMTGHSYEQYF
TGTGCCAGCAGCCCCCGAATGACAGGACACTCCTACGAGCAGTACTTC
>few|TRBV4-3|TRBJ1-1|TRBD1
CASKQSGQGLSEAFF
TGCGCCAGCAAGCAGAGCGGACAGGGTCTTTCTGAAGCTTTCTTT
>few|TRBV27|TRBJ2-7|.
CASSYGGGEQYF
TGTGCCAGCAGTTATGGGGGCGGGGAGCAGTACTTC
>few|TRBV7-9|TRBJ1-1|TRBD1
CASSPRQGNTEAFF
TGTGCCAGCAGCCCCCGACAGGGGAACACTGAAGCTTTCTTT
>.|TRBV30|TRBJ2-1|TRBD1
CAWSFLGRGWDEQFF
TGTGCCTGGAGTTTCTTGGGCAGGGGGTGGGATGAGCAGTTCTTC
>.|TRBV10-3|TRBJ1-2|.
CAISERTVGYGYTF
TGTGCCATCAGCGAAAGGACAGTTGGGTATGGCTACACCTTC
>few|TRBV5-6|TRBJ1-5|.
CASSLGNQPQHF
TGTGCCAGCAGCTTAGGCAATCAGCCCCAGCATTTT
>once|TRBV27|TRBJ2-2|.
CASSKNTGELFF
TGTGCCAGCAGCAAGAACACCGGGGAGCTGTTTTTT
>.|TRBV27|TRBJ2-7|.
CASSLYGTHYEQYF
TGTGCCAGCAGTTTATACGGGACACACTACGAGCAGTACTTC
>few|TRBV7-6|TRBJ1-5|TRBD1
CASSLGTGWNQPQHF
TGTGCCAGCAGCTTGGGGACAGGGTGGAATCAGCCCCAGCATTTT
>.|TRBV29-1|TRBJ2-1|.
CSVEALSLEYGASEQFF
TGCAGCGTTGAAGCCCTTTCGTTAGAGTATGGCGCATCTGAGCAGTTCTTC
>.|TRBV27|TRBJ2-5|TRBD2
CASSLLGSGGAKETQYF
TGTGCCAGCAGTTTATTAGGGAGCGGGGGGGCGAAAGAGACCCAGTACTTC
>.|TRBV13|TRBJ2-2|.
CASSSHTNTGELFF
TGTGCCAGCAGCTCCCATACGAACACCGGGGAGCTGTTTTTT
>.|TRBV10-3|TRBJ2-3|.
CAIKPNLVAATDTQYF
TGTGCCATCAAGCCAAATCTTGTAGCGGCCACAGATACGCAGTATTTT
>.|TRBV30|TRBJ1-1|.
CAWSGLRRGTEAFF
TGTGCCTGGAGTGGCCTCCGTAGGGGCACTGAAGCTTTCTTT
>.|TRBV4-1|TRBJ1-6|.
CASSQDSSPLHF
TGCGCCAGCAGCCAAGATTCCTCACCCCTCCACTTT
>.|TRBV5-7|TRBJ2-5|.
CASSLEGETVQETQYF
TGTGCCAGCAGCTTGGAGGGGGAGACCGTCCAAGAGACCCAGTACTTC
>.|TRBV5-1|TRBJ2-5|.
CASSIGGIQETQYF
TGCGCCAGCAGTATCGGCGGGATCCAAGAGACCCAGTACTTC
>few|TRBV29-1|TRBJ2-3|TRBD1
CSVEDDGTGESASTDTQYF
TGCAGCGTTGAAGACGATGGGACAGGGGAATCCGCAAGCACAGATACGCAGTATTTT
>few|TRBV4-1|TRBJ1-5|.
CASSQGPFGPVHF
TGCGCCAGCAGCCAAGGTCCCTTTGGACCCGTGCATTTT
>few|TRBV7-8|TRBJ1-2|TRBD1
CASSPREGAIYGYTF
TGTGCCAGCAGCCCCCGGGAGGGGGCAATCTATGGCTACACCTTC
>.|TRBV9|TRBJ1-5|.
CASSVGSGGQPQHF
TGTGCCAGCAGCGTAGGGTCTGGGGGTCAGCCCCAGCATTTT
>.|TRBV14|TRBJ1-2|.
CASSQGQFYGYTF
TGTGCCAGCAGCCAAGGACAGTTTTATGGCTACACCTTC
>.|TRBV13|TRBJ2-7|TRBD1
CASSLAVRTGDESGYEQYF
TGTGCCAGCAGCTTAGCGGTCCGGACAGGGGATGAATCCGGCTACGAGCAGTACTTC
>.|TRBV29-1|TRBJ1-1|TRBD1
CSTGTEYLGAFF
TGCAGCACCGGGACAGAGTATCTCGGTGCTTTCTTT
>.|TRBV4-3|TRBJ1-1|.
CASSQDRGPDEAFF
TGCGCCAGCAGCCAAGATCGGGGGCCGGATGAAGCTTTCTTT
>.|TRBV11-3|TRBJ2-2|.
CASSFERRGGELFF
TGTGCCAGCAGCTTCGAAAGGCGAGGAGGGGAGCTGTTTTTT
>.|TRBV2|TRBJ2-2|.
CASSPQGDPNTGELFF
TGTGCCAGCAGTCCACAGGGTGACCCGAACACCGGAGAGCTGTTTTTT
>.|TRBV29-1|TRBJ2-1|TRBD2
CSAAPSGGWNEQFF
TGCAGCGCAGCGCCTAGCGGGGGGTGGAATGAGCAGTTCTTC
>.|TRBV4-1|TRBJ2-7|.
CASSQRLSYEQYF
TGCGCCAGCAGCCAAAGACTCTCCTACGAGCAGTACTTC
>.|TRBV7-9|TRBJ2-7|.
CASSDSYEQYF
TGTGCCAGCAGCGACTCCTACGAGCAGTACTTC
>.|TRBV5-1|TRBJ2-1|.
CASSLEQGPHEQFF
TGCGCCAGCAGCTTGGAGCAGGGTCCCCATGAGCAGTTCTTC
>.|TRBV4-3|TRBJ1-2|.
CASSPSEGTYGYTF
TGCGCCAGCAGCCCTTCCGAGGGTACTTATGGCTACACCTTC
>.|TRBV29-1|TRBJ2-2|TRBD1
CSATGGTGELFF
TGCAGCGCCACAGGGGGCACCGGGGAGCTGTTTTTT
>few|TRBV12-5|TRBJ1-2|.
CASGFGYNYGYTF
TGTGCTAGTGGTTTCGGGTATAACTATGGCTACACCTTC
>.|TRBV15|TRBJ2-1|TRBD2
CATSSHPRRGVNNEQFF
TGTGCCACCAGCTCTCACCCTAGGCGGGGGGTAAACAATGAGCAGTTCTTC
>few|TRBV29-1|TRBJ2-2|.
CSVEEKVAGELFF
TGCAGCGTTGAAGAAAAGGTAGCCGGGGAGCTGTTTTTT
>.|TRBV6-5|TRBJ2-2|TRBD2
CASSYTSGTSTGELFF
TGTGCCAGCAGTTATACTAGCGGAACTTCTACCGGGGAGCTGTTTTTT
>few|TRBV27|TRBJ2-7|.
CASSLNPGIYEQYF
TGTGCCAGCAGTTTAAATCCGGGTATCTACGAGCAGTACTTC
>.|TRBV2|TRBJ2-7|.
CASSGSPGAAVTYEQYF
TGTGCCAGCAGTGGCAGTCCTGGGGCAGCAGTCACCTACGAGCAGTACTTC
>.|TRBV30|TRBJ2-1|TRBD2
CAWSVLAGYNEQFF
TGTGCCTGGAGTGTACTAGCGGGGTACAATGAGCAGTTCTTC
>.|TRBV29-1|TRBJ2-6|.
CSVSGSSHSGANVLTF
TGCAGCGTATCAGGCTCCAGTCACTCTGGGGCCAACGTCCTGACTTTC
>.|TRBV27|TRBJ2-7|.
CASSPPPRPTLTYEQYF
TGTGCCAGCAGTCCCCCCCCAAGGCCGACACTTACCTACGAGCAGTACTTC
>.|TRBV27|TRBJ1-5|.
CASSLGINQPQHF
TGTGCCAGCAGTCTAGGGATCAATCAGCCCCAGCATTTT
>.|TRBV6-5|TRBJ2-7|.
CASSHNAYEQYF
TGTGCCAGCAGCCATAACGCCTACGAGCAGTACTTC
>.|TRBV29-1|TRBJ1-2|.
CSVGAGEYGHTF
TGCAGCGTGGGGGCAGGGGAGTATGGCCACACCTTC
>.|TRBV30|TRBJ2-6|.
CAWSLGTGANVLTF
TGTGCCTGGAGTTTGGGAACCGGGGCCAACGTCCTGACTTTC
>.|TRBV4-3|TRBJ1-5|TRBD1
CASSQTFGQVNQPQHF
TGCGCCAGCAGCCAAACCTTTGGACAGGTAAATCAGCCCCAGCATTTT
>.|TRBV7-9|TRBJ2-6|.
CASSLLGAGANVLTF
TGTGCCAGCAGCTTATTAGGAGCTGGGGCCAACGTCCTGACTTTC
>.|TRBV2|TRBJ2-1|.
CASSERRVSSYNEQFF
TGTGCCAGCAGTGAAAGGCGGGTTAGCTCCTACAATGAGCAGTTCTTC
>few|TRBV19|TRBJ2-2|.
CASSESGELFF
TGTGCCAGTTCTGAGTCCGGGGAGCTGTTTTTT
>.|TRBV15|TRBJ2-1|TRBD1
CATSRGQGDNEQFF
TGTGCCACCAGCAGAGGACAGGGGGACAATGAGCAGTTCTTC
>.|TRBV4-3|TRBJ2-1|.
CASSPLKGRDEQFF
TGCGCCAGCAGCCCGCTTAAAGGGCGGGATGAGCAGTTCTTC
>once|TRBV5-1|TRBJ2-7|.
CASSLRGSYEQYF
TGCGCCAGCAGCTTGAGGGGCAGCTACGAGCAGTACTTC
>once|TRBV2|TRBJ2-3|.
CASSEWDGDTQYF
TGTGCCAGCAGTGAATGGGACGGGGATACGCAGTATTTT